Following are 27 T cell receptor beta chains from one sample sequenced in a study of T cells expressing NK-cell markers (dated by TCRdb to the early 2020s). The library came from 5' RACE. The run used an Illumina HiSeq 2000. The reads went through TCRdb reprocessing, and each CDR3 protein sequence gets one entry with no DNA. The record for this sample contains roughly 420,000 distinct CDR3 sequences. Jointly, the top ten make up approximately 6.8% of the sample. Sequenced material: blood T cells: a sorted CD56 or NKG2C T cell subset, CD4+ or CD8+ T cells, or bulk PBMC T cells (not recorded which). The receptors here all came from a woman aged 18 to 75 in good health.

This chain links TRBV20-1 with TRBJ2-1. CDR1 is DFQATT, CDR2 SNEGSKA, per germline (reference sequence). This CDR3 is 12 amino acids long. This CDR3 is CSARPLHNEQFF.

This chain joins TRBV5-1 and TRBJ1-5. The CDR3 extends over 16 amino acids. Germline V CDR1 and CDR2: SGHRS, YFSETQ. The CDR3 spells CASSLVPANGNQPQHF.

Here the CDR3 reads CASSSQAGKGETQYF. This chain joins TRBV12-3 or TRBV12-4 and TRBJ2-5; TCRdb's D gene call, TRBD1, goes unchecked for lack of DNA. The CDR3 spans 15 residues.

The CDR3 spells CASSIVGGYEQYF. The chain employs TRBV19 and TRBJ2-7; the TCRdb call, TRBD1, lacks DNA for checking. There are 13 residues in the CDR3. Germline loops: CDR1 LNHDA, CDR2 SQIVND (reference sequence).

The rearrangement links TRBV19 to TRBJ1-1; no DNA is available, so the TRBD1 call from TCRdb remains unchecked. CDR3 length equals 14 residues. Germline values: CDR1 LNHDA, CDR2 SQIVND (reference sequence). CDR3 residues: CASSGRTGRTEAFF.

The chain joins TRBV6-5 to TRBJ2-1; TCRdb lists TRBD2, though no DNA is available to test this call. Germline V gene lookup returns CDR1 MNHEY and CDR2 SVGAGI. The CDR3 has 16 residues. CDR3 amino acids: CASSYSLGGEGNEQFF.

This chain links TRBV25-1 with TRBJ2-5. The CDR3 sequence is 13 residues long. Germline values: CDR1 MGHDK, CDR2 SYGVNS. CDR3 loop: CASSDTYQETQYF.

The chain has TRBV1 and TRBJ1-4. TRBV1 has pseudogene status. The CDR3 contains 15 residues. This chain's CDR3 is CTSSQRFRAWPKLFF.

This chain links TRBV5-1 with TRBJ2-7; TCRdb's D gene call, TRBD1, goes unchecked for lack of DNA. Per the germline V gene, CDR1 is SGHRS and CDR2 is YFSETQ. CDR3 length: 13 amino acids. CDR3: CASSVGSAYEQYF.

The chain couples TRBV29-1 to TRBJ2-3; the D call of TRBD1 rests on TCRdb alone, since no DNA is present to check it. Germline values: CDR1 SQVTM, CDR2 ANQGSEA. This CDR3 comprises 16 residues. The CDR3: CSVDGARGTNTDTQYF.

This chain connects TRBV6-5 to TRBJ1-5. CDR1 is MNHEY and CDR2 is SVGAGI in the germline V gene. This CDR3 comprises 15 residues. CDR3 loop: CASSYGWGSGQPQHF.

V gene TRBV27 combines with J gene TRBJ1-6; with no DNA, the TCRdb D assignment of TRBD1 cannot be verified. Germline loops: CDR1 MNHEY, CDR2 SMNVEV (reference sequence). The CDR3 length is 15 residues. Here the CDR3 reads CASSFSDRFNSPLHF.

CDR3 region: CASSYSSGPGASPLHF. The V and J genes are TRBV6-5 and TRBJ1-6; TCRdb's D call, TRBD1, is unchecked because there is no DNA. The CDR3 is 16 amino acids. Germline CDR1 reads MNHEY; CDR2 reads SVGAGI.

V usage is TRBV28 and J usage is TRBJ2-3; as DNA is missing, the TRBD1 call by TCRdb cannot be tested. Germline V gene lookup returns CDR1 MDHEN and CDR2 SYDVKM. The CDR3 is 14 amino acids. CDR3 sequence reads: CASARGTPTDTQYF.

The chain employs TRBV6-1 and TRBJ2-6; TCRdb's assignment of TRBD1 cannot be checked, as there is no DNA. This CDR3 contains 15 residues. Germline V gene sequence: CDR1 MNHNS, CDR2 SASEGT. CDR3: CATKTGNSGANVLTF.

The chain is built from TRBV4-2 and TRBJ2-5; TCRdb gives TRBD2 as the D gene, but with no DNA this cannot be confirmed. Germline V CDR1 and CDR2: LGHNA, YNFKEQ. CDR3 length equals 18 residues. The CDR3: CASSLSTASGTNQETQYF.

This sequence joins TRBV20-1 and TRBJ1-1; the TCRdb call, TRBD1, lacks DNA for checking. CDR3 size: 16 residues. The germline gives CDR1 DFQATT, CDR2 SNEGSKA (reference sequence). The CDR3 protein is CSAALPGGAMGTEAFF.

This chain links TRBV9 with TRBJ2-2; TCRdb reports TRBD2, a call that lacks DNA to check it against. Germline V gene data show CDR1 as SGDLS and CDR2 as YYNGEE. CDR3 length equals 14 residues. This CDR3 reads CASSAPSAARELFF.

J is TRBJ2-6 and V is TRBV11-2. The CDR3 consists of 15 residues. Germline lookup yields CDR1 SGHAT and CDR2 FQNNGV. CDR3 sequence: CASSPTRTGANVLTF.

The V and J genes are TRBV12-3 or TRBV12-4 and TRBJ2-1. This CDR3 has 15 amino acids. CDR3 protein: CASSLSVSSYNEQFF.

The chain carries TRBV7-3 and TRBJ1-3; TCRdb's D gene call, TRBD1, goes unchecked for lack of DNA. Germline V gives CDR1 SGHTA, CDR2 FQGTGA. This CDR3 is 16 amino acids long. CDR3: CASSLSGASSGNTIYF.

This chain joins TRBV7-8 and TRBJ2-5. CDR3 length equals 12 residues. CDR1 is SGHVS and CDR2 is FQNEAQ in the germline V gene. CDR3 sequence reads: CASTPSGETQYF.

CDR3 protein: CASSSGPRQPQHF. The J gene is TRBJ1-5, the V gene TRBV12-3 or TRBV12-4; TCRdb proposes TRBD1, but this gene call is untestable without DNA. This CDR3 comprises 13 residues.

The rearrangement joins TRBV29-1 to TRBJ2-1; TCRdb outputs TRBD2, but without DNA this stays unchecked. CDR1 is SQVTM and CDR2 is ANQGSEA in the germline V gene. CDR3 length: 12 amino acids. This chain's CDR3 is CSVSSGSNEQFF.

The chain recombines TRBV24-1 with TRBJ2-1. Germline-derived CDR1 and CDR2 are KGHDR and SFDVKD. The CDR3 contains 16 residues. CDR3 in amino acids: CATSDRELAPYNEQFF.

The chain uses TRBV12-3 or TRBV12-4 and TRBJ1-2. The CDR3 runs to 13 residues. This CDR3 is CASSLPGKQGYTF.

The rearrangement uses TRBV7-2 and TRBJ2-7; TCRdb names TRBD2, which stays unverified in the absence of DNA. There are 17 residues in the CDR3. The germline V gene has CDR1 SGHTA and CDR2 FQGNSA. Here the CDR3 reads CASSGVEGLAGGYEQYF. Full variable domain (rest looked up from reference TRBV7-2 and TRBJ2-7): GAGVSQSPSNKVTEKGKDVELRCDPISGHTALYWYRQSLGQGLEFLIYFQGNSAPDKSGLPSDRFSAERTGGSVSTLTIQRTQQEDSAVYLCASSGVEGLAGGYEQYFGPGTRLTVT.